The clone carrying this TCR beta chain has only a few counts. The antigen remains undetermined. cDNA libraries for TCR alpha and TCR beta, carrying sample barcodes and UMIs, came from 5'RACE with constant-segment primers. A single record per CDR3 protein comes from TCRdb applying MiXCR to the 5' RACE reads. The sample consists of over 500,000 distinct CDR3 sequences, approximately 15% of them appearing once. The sample is drawn from a study of T-cell memory formation after mild COVID-19. Turning to the study itself: The study found TCR clusters largely donor specific. Study-wide results and caveats: The study found balanced CD4/CD8 in clones contracting day 15 to 85 and a CD4+ lean in later expanders.

The CDR3 is 14 residues long. J was trimmed by 8 bases and V by 3 bases; bases with no gene match: 4. The V gene is TRBV12-3 or TRBV12-4, the J gene TRBJ2-1, with 10 bases fitting TRBD1. The sequence was collected from an adult woman who had mild COVID-19 (a few samples of this study predate the infection). Cell type and time point are not known. Sequenced material: PBMCs or a T cell subset sorted from them (not recorded which). CDR3 sequence: CASSFRQGAYEQFF. DNA for the CDR3: TGTGCCAGCAGTTTCCGACAGGGGGCTTATGAGCAGTTCTTC.